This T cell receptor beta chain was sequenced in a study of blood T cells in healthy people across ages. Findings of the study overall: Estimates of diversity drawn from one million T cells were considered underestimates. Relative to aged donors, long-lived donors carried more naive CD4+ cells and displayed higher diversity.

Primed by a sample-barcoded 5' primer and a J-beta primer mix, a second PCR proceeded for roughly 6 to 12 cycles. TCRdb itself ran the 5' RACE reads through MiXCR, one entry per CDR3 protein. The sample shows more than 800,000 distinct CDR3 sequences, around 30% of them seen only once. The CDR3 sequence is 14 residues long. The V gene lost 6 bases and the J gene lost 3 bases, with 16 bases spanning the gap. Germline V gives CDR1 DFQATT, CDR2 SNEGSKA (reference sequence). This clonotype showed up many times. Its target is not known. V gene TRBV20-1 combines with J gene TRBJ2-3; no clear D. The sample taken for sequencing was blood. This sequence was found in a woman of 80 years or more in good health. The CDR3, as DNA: TGCAGTGCGGTCGTACCCGGAAGAACAGATACGCAGTATTTT. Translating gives CSAVVPGRTDTQYF.